This TCR beta chain was recorded in a study of blood T cell repertoires in COVID-19. CDR1 and CDR2 (germline): KGHSH, LQKENI. V was shortened by 0 bases and J by 5 bases, with 16 bases between the two germline ends. The CDR3 runs to 16 residues. Libraries were prepared by immunoSEQ multiplex PCR; TCRdb keeps only in-frame clonotypes and omits some of them. The sample includes about 340,000 clones, about nine tenths of them seen just once. Sample: peripheral blood. This clonotype was sampled from a woman in her 70s with COVID-19, enrolled during active disease. V gene TRBV18 combines with J gene TRBJ1-1; a weak D match, TRBD1 (6 bases). CDR3 protein: CASSPPGGRVQTEAFF. CDR3 bases: TGTGCCAGCTCACCACCCGGGGGGCGCGTTCAGACTGAAGCTTTCTTT.